Below, 15 T cell receptor beta chains from the same sample are listed, as sequenced in a study of blood T cell repertoires in COVID-19. Only in-frame clones appear in the TCRdb table, and some are missing; sequencing was by immunoSEQ multiplex PCR. Altogether about 300,000 clones are present, around 84% being singletons, with the ten largest covering approximately 1.5%. Material for sequencing was peripheral blood. These TCRs come from a human donor with COVID-19, enrolled during active disease. The donor label of this sample is uncertain.

The chain has TRBV2 and TRBJ1-4, with TRBD1 matching 7 bases. This CDR3 comprises 15 residues. The trim removed 2 bases at V and 7 bases at J, leaving 7 bases unmatched. Per germline, CDR1 SNHLY and CDR2 FYNNEI. The CDR3 coding sequence is TGTGCCAGCAGTGAAACGAGGGGGCTTAGTGAAAAACTGTTTTTT. Its protein product is CASSETRGLSEKLFF.

V is TRBV5-1 and J is TRBJ2-1, with TRBD2 matching over 13 bases. V shed 5 bases, J shed 5 bases, and the junction held 4 bases outside the gene matches. Germline values: CDR1 SGHRS, CDR2 YFSETQ. The CDR3 length is 15 residues. The CDR3 coding sequence is TGCGCCAGCAGAGAGGGACTAGCGGGAAACAATGAGCAGTTCTTC. This translates into CASREGLAGNNEQFF.

The CDR3 region has the DNA TGTGCCAGTAGTATCCACGAGGAGCCCCAGCATTTT. Protein product: CASSIHEEPQHF. This chain joins TRBV19 and TRBJ1-5; unclear D gene. The CDR3 length is 12 residues. Trimming cost V 3 bases and J 8 bases, with 8 bases left between them. Germline CDR1 and CDR2: LNHDA and SQIVND (reference sequence). Full variable domain (outside the CDR3, taken from reference TRBV19 and TRBJ1-5): DGGITQSPKYLFRKEGQNVTLSCEQNLNHDAMYWYRQDPGQGLRLIYYSQIVNDFQKGDIAEGYSVSREKKESFPLTVTSAQKNPTAFYLCASSIHEEPQHFGDGTRLSIL.

The chain combines TRBV30 with TRBJ2-7; 7 nucleotides line up with TRBD2. Germline V gives CDR1 GTSNPN, CDR2 SVGIG (reference sequence). After removal of 0 bases from V and 2 bases from J, the junction contained 4 bases not matched to a gene. The CDR3 is 14 amino acids. The CDR3 DNA reads TGTGCCTGGAGTGTGCGACTAGCCCCCTACGAGCAGTACTTC. Protein product: CAWSVRLAPYEQYF.

The chain is built from TRBV4-3 and TRBJ1-3, with 9 bases identical to TRBD1. The germline CDR1 and CDR2 sequences are LGHNA and YSLEER. J gave up 1 base and V 0 bases, and 4 bases lay outside the gene matches. This CDR3 has 17 amino acids. CDR3 sequence: CASSQDSGTGSGNTIYF. The DNA for the CDR3 is TGCGCCAGCAGCCAAGACAGCGGGACAGGGTCTGGAAACACCATATATTTT.

V usage is TRBV3-1 (or the pseudogene TRBV3-2) and J usage is TRBJ2-1, with 7 bases aligning to TRBD2. This CDR3 region has 16 residues. J lost 9 bases, V lost 1 base, and 12 bases had no gene match. Germline assignment: CDR1 LGHDT and CDR2 YNNKEL (reference sequence). The CDR3 here is CASSQARTRIYVEQFF. The CDR3 DNA reads TGTGCCAGCAGCCAAGCCCGGACTAGGATTTATGTTGAGCAGTTCTTC.

The chain links TRBV5-1 to TRBJ1-4, with TRBD1 matching over 8 bases. The V gene's germline CDR1 is SGHRS and CDR2 YFSETQ. The J segment lost 6 bases and the V segment lost 4 bases, leaving 5 bases of the junction unmatched. This CDR3 has 14 amino acids. CDR3 in DNA: TGCGCCAGCAGCGGAGGGGACAGGCATGAAAAACTGTTTTTT. The encoded protein is CASSGGDRHEKLFF.

In the case of this clone: One junction end does not reproduce the germline sequence, and a read error may be involved. This chain uses TRBV7-7 with TRBJ2-2; maybe TRBD2 (5 bases). There are 16 residues in the CDR3. The germline V gene encodes CDR1 SSHAT and CDR2 FNYEAQ (reference sequence). CDR3 sequence (DNA): TGTGCTAGCAGCTTAAATTTCGGGGATGTCACCGGGGAGCTGTTTTTT. Protein product: CASSLNFGDVTGELFF.

The J gene is TRBJ2-2, the V gene TRBV7-2, with 8 bases fitting TRBD1. This CDR3 is 15 amino acids long. V lost 4 bases and J lost 9; bases outside the gene matches: 10. From germline, CDR1 is SGHTA and CDR2 FQGNSA. The CDR3 is CASSSETGVTRELFF. CDR3 nucleotide sequence: TGTGCCAGCAGCTCAGAGACAGGGGTGACAAGGGAGCTGTTTTTT. The full variable domain, completed using reference TRBV7-2 and TRBJ2-2, is GAGVSQSPSNKVTEKGKDVELRCDPISGHTALYWYRQSLGQGLEFLIYFQGNSAPDKSGLPSDRFSAERTGGSVSTLTIQRTQQEDSAVYLCASSSETGVTRELFFGEGSRLTVL.

The V gene is TRBV11-2, the J gene TRBJ2-1; 8 positions agree with TRBD2. From germline, CDR1 is SGHAT and CDR2 FQNNGV. Trimming took 5 bases from V and 0 from J; bases not matched to a gene: 6. CDR3 size: 16 residues. CDR3: CASSQTGRASYNEQFF. The CDR3, as DNA: TGTGCCAGCAGCCAGACCGGGAGGGCCTCCTACAATGAGCAGTTCTTC.

The chain combines TRBV4-2 with TRBJ2-2, with TRBD2 matching over 8 bases. The CDR3 runs to 18 residues. Germline V gene lookup returns CDR1 LGHNA and CDR2 YNFKEQ. V lost 3 bases to trimming and J lost 2 bases; unmatched junction nucleotides: 11. DNA of the CDR3: TGTGCCAGCAGCCACCACACCACTAGCGGTTTTAACACCGGGGAGCTGTTTTTT. Its translation: CASSHHTTSGFNTGELFF.

CDR3 loop: CASSFVAGGETGELFF. CDR3 bases: TGCGCCAGCAGCTTCGTAGCGGGAGGCGAAACCGGGGAGCTGTTTTTT. The rearrangement links TRBV5-1 to TRBJ2-2; 10 nucleotides match TRBD2. In germline, CDR1 is SGHRS, CDR2 YFSETQ. J was trimmed by 5 bases and V by 2 bases; bases with no gene match: 6. CDR3 length equals 16 residues.

The chain employs TRBV28 and TRBJ2-1; D might be TRBD2 (6 bases). Trimming removed 6 bases at V and 12 bases at J, with 24 bases between. The germline V gene encodes CDR1 MDHEN and CDR2 SYDVKM. The CDR3 is made up of 15 amino acids. The DNA for the CDR3 is TGTGCCAGCAGGGGGGACGTAGCCCTGTGGAGGGGGCAGTTCTTC. It is translated as CASRGDVALWRGQFF.

The J gene is TRBJ1-1, the V gene TRBV21-1; the tabulated D call, TRBD1, remains unverified against the DNA. TRBV21-1 is described as a pseudogene. This CDR3 is 15 amino acids long. The CDR3 DNA reads as TGTGCCAGCAGCAAAGCTTCTGACAGGGGCACTGAAGCTTTCTTT. This encodes CASSKASDRGTEAFF.

V is TRBV7-8 and J is TRBJ2-7; 10 bases align to TRBD1. The junction had 10 bases not matched to a gene; V was cut back by 1 base and J by 4 bases. The germline V gene encodes CDR1 SGHVS and CDR2 FQNEAQ. The CDR3 loop spans 17 amino acids. This chain's CDR3 is CASSLGGQGGRLYEQYF. Here the CDR3 DNA reads TGTGCCAGCAGCTTAGGCGGACAGGGGGGGAGATTATACGAGCAGTACTTC. The entire variable domain, with the rest obtained from reference TRBV7-8 and TRBJ2-7, is as follows: GAGVSQSPRYKVAKRGQDVALRCDPISGHVSLFWYQQALGQGPEFLTYFQNEAQLDKSGLPSDRFFAERPEGSVSTLKIQRTQQEDSAVYLCASSLGGQGGRLYEQYFGPGTRLTVT.